Shown below are 5 T cell receptor beta chains from a single sample sequenced in a study of T cell responses to AZD1222 COVID-19 vaccine. Profiling relied on immunoSEQ multiplex PCR, and the TCRdb table lists in-frame clones only, not all of them. The table lists over 110,000 clones, roughly 93% of them singletons. Specimen: peripheral blood, collected 28 days after the second AZD1222 dose. Every receptor here comes from an adult who received the AZD1222 COVID-19 vaccine.

The rearrangement links TRBV28 to TRBJ1-4; no clear D gene. The CDR3 consists of 13 residues. Germline V gene sequence: CDR1 MDHEN, CDR2 SYDVKM. The germline V and J ends were trimmed by 7 bases and 5 bases, with 11 bases remaining between them. The CDR3 DNA reads TGTGCCAGCACCCCCACCCTAAATGAAAAACTGTTTTTT. The encoded protein is CASTPTLNEKLFF.

Written as DNA, the CDR3 is TGTGCCAGTTCCGGGAGCCAAGAGACCCAGTACTTC. Translated, it gives CASSGSQETQYF. V is TRBV7-8 and J is TRBJ2-5; weak D call: TRBD2 (6 bases). Germline V gives CDR1 SGHVS, CDR2 FQNEAQ. V was trimmed by 9 bases and J by 1 base, leaving 9 bases between them. The CDR3 spans 12 residues.

Only one count was recorded for this clone. V is TRBV15 and J is TRBJ1-2; D possibly corresponds to TRBD1 (5 bases). The CDR3 runs 14 residues. Germline V lookup: CDR1 LNHNV, CDR2 YYDKDF (reference sequence). Deletions cut 0 bases from V and 7 bases from J, with 12 bases between. The CDR3 here is CATSRDLGEAGYTF. DNA for the CDR3: TGTGCCACCAGCAGAGATTTGGGGGAGGCTGGCTACACCTTC.

This clone was seen only once. V and J are TRBV29-1 and TRBJ2-6; D not resolved. V lost 5 bases and J 0 bases, leaving 14 bases between the germline ends. There are 16 residues in the CDR3. Per the germline V gene, CDR1 is SQVTM and CDR2 is ANQGSEA. The CDR3 region has the DNA TGCAGCGTTATTACCGGGCCGAGCTCTGGGGCCAACGTCCTGACTTTC. This gives the protein CSVITGPSSGANVLTF. The complete variable domain, with remaining parts taken from reference TRBV29-1 and TRBJ2-6, reads SAVISQKPSRDICQRGTSLTIQCQVDSQVTMMFWYRQQPGQSLTLIATANQGSEATYESGFVIDKFPISRPNLTFSTLTVSNMSPEDSSIYLCSVITGPSSGANVLTFGAGSRLTVL.

The V gene is TRBV11-2, the J gene TRBJ1-2; D remains ambiguous. The ends were cut back, 4 bases at V and 6 bases at J, with 9 bases in the middle. Germline CDR1 reads SGHAT; CDR2 reads FQNNGV. This CDR3 contains 12 residues. Written as DNA, the CDR3 is TGTGCCAGCAGCTCGGAGGGAGATGGCTACACCTTC. The encoded protein is CASSSEGDGYTF.